A selection of T cell receptor beta chains follows, all from one sample in a study of T cell responses to AZD1222 COVID-19 vaccine. Sequenced by immunoSEQ multiplex PCR; TCRdb stores in-frame clones only, minus some. The top ten hold about 9.9% of the sample, which has about 84,000 clones, 87% seen once. Sequencing used peripheral blood, obtained 28 days after the second AZD1222 dose. The receptors originated from an adult who received the AZD1222 COVID-19 vaccine. Each CDR3 is given with its conserved first and last residue. D genes are given only for firm matches. Expanded clones are given a class, and other clones once, few, many or no size at all.

d_gene: .
v_gene: TRBV7-9
j_gene: TRBJ1-5
abundance: .
CDR3aa: CASMLGVGSVGNQPQHF
CDR3nt: TGTGCCAGCATGCTGGGGGTAGGGTCTGTGGGCAATCAGCCCCAGCATTTT

d_gene: TRBD1
v_gene: TRBV9
j_gene: TRBJ1-2
abundance: .
CDR3aa: CASSPNQGAQGYTF
CDR3nt: TGTGCCAGCAGCCCCAACCAGGGGGCGCAGGGCTACACCTTC

d_gene: TRBD1
v_gene: TRBV9
j_gene: TRBJ1-6
abundance: .
CDR3aa: CASTRDRLNSPLHF
CDR3nt: TGTGCCAGCACCCGGGACAGACTTAATTCACCCCTCCACTTT

d_gene: .
v_gene: TRBV11-2
j_gene: TRBJ2-5
abundance: .
CDR3aa: CASSLTNSETQYF
CDR3nt: TGTGCCAGCAGCCTAACCAACTCGGAGACCCAGTACTTC

d_gene: .
v_gene: TRBV30
j_gene: TRBJ2-2
abundance: .
CDR3aa: CAWSVRSDRELFF
CDR3nt: TGTGCCTGGAGTGTAAGGAGCGATCGGGAGCTGTTTTTT

d_gene: .
v_gene: TRBV28
j_gene: TRBJ2-2
abundance: .
CDR3aa: CASSSYARGYNTGELFF
CDR3nt: TGTGCCAGCAGTTCGTACGCACGGGGGTACAACACCGGGGAGCTGTTTTTT

d_gene: TRBD1
v_gene: TRBV18
j_gene: TRBJ2-1
abundance: few
CDR3aa: CASSPDATGGNEQFF
CDR3nt: TGTGCCAGCTCACCAGACGCGACAGGGGGAAATGAGCAGTTCTTC

d_gene: .
v_gene: TRBV3-1/TRBV3-2
j_gene: TRBJ1-5
abundance: .
CDR3aa: CASSQVAGNQPQHF
CDR3nt: TGTGCCAGCAGCCAAGTTGCAGGGAATCAGCCCCAGCATTTT

d_gene: .
v_gene: TRBV28
j_gene: TRBJ1-4
abundance: .
CDR3aa: CASNQPSNNEKLFF
CDR3nt: TGTGCCAGCAACCAACCGAGTAATAATGAAAAACTGTTTTTT

d_gene: TRBD1
v_gene: TRBV6-5
j_gene: TRBJ1-2
abundance: .
CDR3aa: CASRRTGGYGYTF
CDR3nt: TGTGCCAGCAGAAGGACAGGGGGCTATGGCTACACCTTC

d_gene: TRBD2
v_gene: TRBV7-8
j_gene: TRBJ2-7
abundance: once
CDR3aa: CASSPAGGSYYEQYF
CDR3nt: TGTGCCAGCAGCCCGGCGGGGGGCTCATACTACGAGCAGTACTTC

d_gene: TRBD2
v_gene: TRBV7-2
j_gene: TRBJ2-5
abundance: .
CDR3aa: CASSLFWASGGRGGETQYF
CDR3nt: TGTGCCAGCAGCTTATTTTGGGCTAGCGGGGGCCGGGGGGGAGAGACCCAGTACTTC

d_gene: .
v_gene: TRBV3-1/TRBV3-2
j_gene: TRBJ2-6
abundance: .
CDR3aa: CASSPISGANVLTF
CDR3nt: TGTGCCAGCAGCCCTATCTCTGGGGCCAACGTCCTGACTTTC

d_gene: TRBD1
v_gene: TRBV27
j_gene: TRBJ1-2
abundance: few
CDR3aa: CASRRTGVISGYTF
CDR3nt: TGTGCCAGCAGGCGGACAGGGGTGATAAGTGGCTACACCTTC

d_gene: .
v_gene: TRBV2
j_gene: TRBJ1-2
abundance: .
CDR3aa: CASSELAGANFYGYTF
CDR3nt: TGTGCCAGCAGTGAACTGGCAGGGGCCAACTTCTATGGCTACACCTTC

d_gene: TRBD2
v_gene: TRBV7-3
j_gene: TRBJ2-1
abundance: .
CDR3aa: CASSLGRLAVPYNEQFF
CDR3nt: TGTGCCAGCAGCTTAGGTCGCCTAGCGGTACCCTACAATGAGCAGTTCTTC